These T cell receptor beta chains were read from a single sample in a study of blood T cells in healthy people across ages. TCRdb called the 5' RACE reads again in MiXCR, with one record for every CDR3 protein. This table has around 2 million distinct CDR3 sequences, 35% to 50% appearing once. The sequenced sample consisted of blood. These receptors all come from a human donor in good health. Both conserved end residues are part of each CDR3. D genes are given only for firm matches. For some rows the clone size is stated as once, few or many, or as a class when expanded; others skip it.

clone size,D gene,J gene,V gene,CDR3 DNA,CDR3 protein
NA,TRBD1,TRBJ1-2,TRBV20-1,TGCAGTGCTAGAGATTCCGGCCTAAACAGGGGAAGAGGCTCAACGGTTGGTGGCTACACCTTC,CSARDSGLNRGRGSTVGGYTF
few,NA,TRBJ2-7,TRBV12-3/TRBV12-4,TGTGCCAGCTTAGAGGGCCCCCCCTACGAGCAGTACTTC,CASLEGPPYEQYF
NA,NA,TRBJ2-5,TRBV18,TGTACCAGCTCACCACCTGAGGGGCTCGATGGAGGGGAGACCCAGTACTTC,CTSSPPEGLDGGETQYF
few,NA,TRBJ2-7,TRBV7-2,TGTGCCAGCAGCTTAGTTCGGCTAGTCGGCGAGCAGTACTTC,CASSLVRLVGEQYF
NA,TRBD2,TRBJ2-3,TRBV11-2,TGTGCCAGCAGCTTATGGGCTCCACTAGCGGGGTACACCACAGGAGATACGCAGTATTTT,CASSLWAPLAGYTTGDTQYF
NA,TRBD2,TRBJ2-1,TRBV5-6,TGTGCCAGCAGACCGACGGGACTACCAAACCCAAACAATGAGCAGTTCTTC,CASRPTGLPNPNNEQFF
NA,NA,TRBJ1-2,TRBV20-1,TGCAGTGCTAGATCGCCCCCGGAGGTCCCTAACTATGGCTACACCTTC,CSARSPPEVPNYGYTF
few,TRBD1,TRBJ2-1,TRBV18,TGTGCCAGCTCACCATTGCGACAGGGTAACAATGAGCAGTTCTTC,CASSPLRQGNNEQFF
NA,NA,TRBJ1-6,TRBV7-9,TGTGCCAGCAACCTGTGGGGTGATAATTCACCCCTCCACTTT,CASNLWGDNSPLHF
few,TRBD1,TRBJ2-7,TRBV6-2/TRBV6-3,TGTGCCAGCAGTTCGACCTGGACAGGGGGCATCTCCTACGAGCAGTACTTC,CASSSTWTGGISYEQYF
NA,NA,TRBJ1-1,TRBV6-2/TRBV6-3,TGTGCCAGCACCATCCCGGGACACATAAGAGGGACTGAAGCTTTCTTT,CASTIPGHIRGTEAFF
few,TRBD1,TRBJ1-1,TRBV7-2,TGTGCCAGCAGCTTAGCTACGGACAGGGCGAGTCGGGCTTTCTTT,CASSLATDRASRAFF
NA,NA,TRBJ2-1,TRBV7-6,TGTGCCAGCAGCATAAAACTACAGGGTACCTACAATGAGCAGTTCTTC,CASSIKLQGTYNEQFF
NA,NA,TRBJ1-4,TRBV12-3/TRBV12-4,TGTGCCAGCAGTTTAGTCGGCGATGAAAAACTGTTTTTT,CASSLVGDEKLFF
NA,NA,TRBJ2-3,TRBV7-9,TGTGCCAGCAGCCACGTCCAGATAACAGATATGCAGTATTTT,CASSHVQITDMQYF
NA,TRBD1,TRBJ2-1,TRBV29-1,TGCAGCGCCGACAGGGGATATGAGCAGTTCTTC,CSADRGYEQFF
NA,NA,TRBJ1-2,TRBV20-1,TGCAGTGCTAAGACGGAATCCAACTATGGCTACACCTTC,CSAKTESNYGYTF
NA,NA,TRBJ1-5,TRBV20-1,TGCAGTGCTAGGCGTGGGGTCGGGGATCAGCCCCAGCATTTT,CSARRGVGDQPQHF
few,NA,TRBJ2-2,TRBV5-6,TGTGCCAGCAGCTTGTGGGTATCCGGGGAGCTGTTTTTT,CASSLWVSGELFF
few,NA,TRBJ2-1,TRBV7-9,TGTGCCAGCAGCCCCCCCCTAAACCCCCAGGGCTCCTACAATGAGCAGTTCTTC,CASSPPLNPQGSYNEQFF
once,NA,TRBJ2-7,TRBV29-1,TGCAGCGTTGTGGAGGGGTCCTACAATGAGCAGTACTTC,CSVVEGSYNEQYF
few,NA,TRBJ2-5,TRBV6-2/TRBV6-3,TGTGCCACGTCGAACCACGAGACCCAGTACTTC,CATSNHETQYF
NA,TRBD1,TRBJ1-6,TRBV5-1,TGCGCCAGCAGCTCCGGGACAGGGAGTAATTCACCCCTCCACTTT,CASSSGTGSNSPLHF
NA,NA,TRBJ2-1,TRBV7-9,TGTGCCAGCAGCGGCGGGGCGGAGGATGACAATGAGCAGTTCTTC,CASSGGAEDDNEQFF
NA,NA,TRBJ1-2,TRBV18,TGTGCCAGCTCACCCGGACACCTCCGCAACTATGGCTACACCTTC,CASSPGHLRNYGYTF
few,NA,TRBJ1-2,TRBV2,TGTGCCAGCAAGATACAGGGAGATGGCTACACCTTC,CASKIQGDGYTF
NA,NA,TRBJ2-2,TRBV5-1,TGCGCCAGCAGCTGGGAGGCTAACACCGGGGAGCTGTTTTTT,CASSWEANTGELFF
NA,NA,TRBJ2-3,TRBV28,TGTGCCAGCAGTTTATGGTATGCAGGGAGCACAGATACGCAGTATTTT,CASSLWYAGSTDTQYF